This is a list of T cell receptor beta chains from one sample in a study of blood T cell repertoires in COVID-19. Profiling relied on immunoSEQ multiplex PCR, and the TCRdb table lists in-frame clones only, not all of them. There are under 250,000 clones in the sample; approximately 88% occur only once, and roughly 3.7% lies in the top ten. The sample consisted of PBMCs or T cells enriched from blood (not recorded which). These receptors all come from a woman in her thirties who had been exposed to COVID-19. CDR3s include the opening cysteine and the closing phenylalanine or tryptophan. A D gene is named only where the DNA matches it firmly. Clone size is given for some rows only: seen once, a few or many times, or a class if the clone is expanded.

CDR3aa: CASTLRLYNYGYTF
CDR3nt: TGTGCCAGCACGTTGAGGCTTTATAACTATGGCTACACCTTC
abundance: NA
j_gene: TRBJ1-2
v_gene: TRBV2
d_gene: NA

CDR3aa: CASSLRGSYNEQFF
CDR3nt: TGTGCCAGCAGCTTAAGGGGGTCCTACAATGAGCAGTTCTTC
abundance: many
j_gene: TRBJ2-1
v_gene: TRBV11-3
d_gene: NA

CDR3aa: CASSLFQGPGEAFF
CDR3nt: TGTGCCAGCAGCTTATTTCAGGGGCCGGGTGAAGCTTTCTTT
abundance: NA
j_gene: TRBJ1-1
v_gene: TRBV7-9
d_gene: NA

CDR3aa: CASSSGEAFF
CDR3nt: TGTGCCAGCAGCTCAGGGGAAGCTTTCTTT
abundance: NA
j_gene: TRBJ1-1
v_gene: TRBV7-9
d_gene: NA

CDR3aa: CASATGAQETQYF
CDR3nt: TGTGCCAGTGCTACAGGTGCGCAAGAGACCCAGTACTTC
abundance: few
j_gene: TRBJ2-5
v_gene: TRBV19
d_gene: NA

CDR3aa: CASSASSGRVTGELFF
CDR3nt: TGTGCCAGCAGCGCCTCTAGCGGGAGAGTCACCGGGGAGCTGTTTTTT
abundance: NA
j_gene: TRBJ2-2
v_gene: TRBV9
d_gene: TRBD2

CDR3aa: CASSLARTSGSTDTQYF
CDR3nt: TGCGCCAGCAGCTTGGCTCGGACTAGCGGCAGCACAGATACGCAGTATTTT
abundance: once
j_gene: TRBJ2-3
v_gene: TRBV5-1
d_gene: TRBD2

CDR3aa: CASSPKSVGSGTEAFF
CDR3nt: TGTGCCAGCTCACCAAAGTCGGTGGGTTCGGGCACTGAAGCTTTCTTT
abundance: NA
j_gene: TRBJ1-1
v_gene: TRBV18
d_gene: NA

CDR3aa: CSASWLTGQPQHF
CDR3nt: TGCAGTGCTAGTTGGTTGACGGGACAGCCCCAGCATTTT
abundance: NA
j_gene: TRBJ1-5
v_gene: TRBV20-1
d_gene: NA

CDR3aa: CSVVQAYEQYF
CDR3nt: TGCAGCGTTGTGCAGGCCTACGAGCAGTACTTC
abundance: once
j_gene: TRBJ2-7
v_gene: TRBV29-1
d_gene: NA

CDR3aa: CASSIRRRDNEQFF
CDR3nt: TGTGCCAGTAGTATCAGGAGGAGAGACAATGAGCAGTTCTTC
abundance: NA
j_gene: TRBJ2-1
v_gene: TRBV19
d_gene: NA

CDR3aa: CASSLAGPPEQYF
CDR3nt: TGTGCCAGCAGTTTGGCTGGTCCGCCCGAGCAGTACTTC
abundance: NA
j_gene: TRBJ2-7
v_gene: TRBV27
d_gene: NA

CDR3aa: CASSPQGMWGYTF
CDR3nt: TGTGCCAGTAGTCCGCAGGGGATGTGGGGCTACACCTTC
abundance: NA
j_gene: TRBJ1-2
v_gene: TRBV19
d_gene: NA

CDR3aa: CASSSLQGAEQYF
CDR3nt: TGTGCCAGCAGCTCTCTTCAGGGGGCCGAGCAGTACTTC
abundance: NA
j_gene: TRBJ2-7
v_gene: TRBV5-4
d_gene: TRBD1

CDR3aa: CASSLGTLGITDTQYF
CDR3nt: TGTGCCAGCAGTTTGGGGACTCTTGGGATCACAGATACGCAGTATTTT
abundance: NA
j_gene: TRBJ2-3
v_gene: TRBV27
d_gene: NA

CDR3aa: CASSWGPGRNSPLHF
CDR3nt: TGTGCCAGCAGCTGGGGGCCAGGGCGGAATTCACCCCTCCACTTT
abundance: NA
j_gene: TRBJ1-6
v_gene: TRBV7-9
d_gene: NA

CDR3aa: CASRGTGGNTIYF
CDR3nt: TGTGCCAGCAGGGGGACAGGGGGAAACACCATATATTTT
abundance: NA
j_gene: TRBJ1-3
v_gene: TRBV28
d_gene: TRBD1